This T cell receptor beta chain was captured by sequencing in a study of cytomegalovirus exposure and HLA in healthy donors. Study summary: The 120 or so validation repertoires used a platform that matched the one used for the approximately 610 first-cohort repertoires, as a later analysis reported.

Separation from the roughly 680-subject first cohort characterized the roughly 120-subject validation cohort, to which the donors belonged. Regarding the study as a whole: First-cohort TCR clusters were later found to tend to co-occur in the 120 or so validation repertoires. Cytomegalovirus-associated status was assigned to 150 or so TCR beta chains.

The table came from immunoSEQ multiplex PCR; TCRdb's copy has only in-frame clones and leaves some out. The data hold 300,000 to 400,000 clones, with 80% to 90% observed a single time. Germline assignment: CDR1 SGHRS and CDR2 YFSETQ. Trimming cost V 0 bases and J 0 bases, with 7 bases left between them. The CDR3 has 15 amino acids. A remark on this clone: Its specificity is unknown.

Sample: PBMCs. This sequence originates from a young woman in good health and CMV-seronegative. The chain carries TRBV5-1 and TRBJ1-3; no reliable D call. CDR3 in DNA: TGCGCCAGCAGCTTGGACAGAAACTCTGGAAACACCATATATTTT. Translated, it gives CASSLDRNSGNTIYF.